A single sample is the source of the 10 T cell receptor beta chains below, sequenced in a study of Graves' ophthalmopathy and Graves' hyperthyroidism. RNA transcripts were the template, and TCR beta CDR3 regions were amplified from them. In the first round, RT-PCR was carried out with HTBI primers, and a multiplex PCR formed the second round. TCRdb ran MiXCR on the multiplex PCR reads and lists one entry per CDR3 protein. The sample yields under 250,000 distinct CDR3 sequences, roughly 21% seen once. The source material was peripheral blood. Source of these receptors: a woman aged 45-65 years with Graves' ophthalmopathy.

This clonotype was observed many times. The chain employs TRBV27 and TRBJ2-4; 7 bases line up with TRBD1. The CDR3 length is 14 residues. From germline, CDR1 is MNHEY and CDR2 SMNVEV (reference sequence). Trimming removed 3 bases from V and 7 bases from J; junction bases left unmatched: 6. The DNA for the CDR3 is TGTGCCAGCAGTTTTACAGGGGATGCGAACATTCAGTACTTC. Translated: CASSFTGDANIQYF.

This clonotype was picked up a small number of times. This sequence joins TRBV20-1 and TRBJ1-3; weak D call: TRBD1 (6 bases). CDR3 length: 16 residues. V shed 2 bases and J shed 0 bases, with 14 bases lying between them. Germline assignment: CDR1 DFQATT and CDR2 SNEGSKA (reference sequence). CDR3 bases: TGCAGTGCTAGAAGGGACACCGACTTCTCTGGAAACACCATATATTTT. Translated: CSARRDTDFSGNTIYF.

This clonotype was seen many times. The chain is built from TRBV11-2 and TRBJ2-2; 16 nucleotides match TRBD2. The CDR3 is 19 amino acids. Trimming removed 5 bases from V and 0 bases from J; junction bases left unmatched: 6. Germline V CDR1 and CDR2: SGHAT, FQNNGV. Here the CDR3 reads CASSPSGLAGGANTGELFF. In nucleotides, the CDR3 is TGTGCCAGCAGCCCCTCGGGACTAGCGGGAGGGGCGAACACCGGGGAGCTGTTTTTT.

This clonotype was recorded at least ten times. The genes are TRBV20-1 and TRBJ1-1; D unclear. V gave up 3 bases and J gave up 0 bases, with 11 bases separating them. The CDR3 length is 14 residues. Germline values: CDR1 DFQATT, CDR2 SNEGSKA (reference sequence). The CDR3 loop is CSARTGAMNTEAFF. CDR3 bases: TGCAGTGCTAGGACCGGAGCTATGAACACTGAAGCTTTCTTT.

In its sample, this clonotype was seen many times. The J gene is TRBJ1-1, the V gene TRBV12-3 or TRBV12-4; D is unresolved. This CDR3 region has 13 residues. V lost 8 bases and J lost 0, with 10 bases in between. CDR3 coding DNA: TGTGCCAGCGGAAGAGAGTTGAACACTGAAGCTTTCTTT. This encodes CASGRELNTEAFF.

A remark on this clonotype: It may be a read error: a sequence one base away is much more abundant. This rearrangement joins TRBV19 to TRBJ2-6, with TRBD1 identical over 7 bases. CDR3 size: 15 residues. Germline V gene sequence: CDR1 LNHDA, CDR2 SQIVND (reference sequence). CDR3 protein: CASREEGKGAYVLTF. CDR3 nucleotides: TGTGCCAGTAGAGAAGAAGGGAAGGGGGCCTACGTCCTGACTTTC.

This clonotype was detected many times. This sequence joins TRBV6-1 and TRBJ1-1; D remains ambiguous. CDR1 and CDR2 (germline): MNHNS, SASEGT. The CDR3 loop spans 13 amino acids. V was shortened by 4 bases and J by 1 base, with 7 bases between the two germline ends. This CDR3 is CASSARQNTEAFF. The CDR3 DNA follows: TGTGCCAGCAGTGCGAGACAGAACACTGAAGCTTTCTTT.

This clonotype was detected ten times or more. This CDR3 is CASSGAGGPNTGELFF. The CDR3 DNA reads as TGTGCCAGCAGTGGGGCAGGGGGCCCGAACACCGGGGAGCTGTTTTTT. This chain uses TRBV2 with TRBJ2-2, with 8 bases aligning to TRBD1. J gave up 0 bases and V 4 bases, and 4 bases lay outside the gene matches. This CDR3 has 16 residues. Germline V gene data show CDR1 as SNHLY and CDR2 as FYNNEI.

This clonotype showed up just a few times. The gene calls are TRBV24-1 and TRBJ2-7; perhaps TRBD1 as D (6 bases). In germline, CDR1 is KGHDR, CDR2 SFDVKD. V was clipped by 1 base and J by 6 bases, with 12 bases between them. CDR3 length equals 14 residues. The CDR3 sequence: CATSDFTGRGEQYF. In nucleotides, the CDR3 is TGTGCCACCAGTGATTTTACAGGGCGAGGCGAGCAGTACTTC.

This clonotype was detected many times. CDR3 coding DNA: TGCGCCAGCAGCCCACATGGGGACCCTCGCTCCTACGAGCAGTACTTC. As protein: CASSPHGDPRSYEQYF. The V call is TRBV4-1, the J call TRBJ2-7, with D perhaps TRBD1 or TRBD2 (5 bases each). Germline V gene data show CDR1 as MGHRA and CDR2 as YSYEKL. This CDR3 is built from 16 residues. Trimming left V 4 bases short and J 0 bases short, with 16 bases between.